Following are 4 T cell receptor beta chains from one sample sequenced in a study of CD8 T cells in Susac syndrome. The RNA, about 0.45 to 1 ug, was put through reverse transcription using random hexamers. TCRdb re-derived calls from the immunoSEQ multiplex PCR reads in MiXCR, one entry per CDR3 protein. The data hold about 140,000 distinct CDR3 sequences, with around 94% observed a single time. The sequencing sample was made of CD4+ T cells from PBMCs. All receptors derive from a human donor in good health.

The chain joins TRBV7-6 to TRBJ2-5; D is perhaps TRBD1 or TRBD2 (5 bases each). This CDR3 is built from 13 residues. Germline loops: CDR1 SGHVS, CDR2 FNYEAQ. V dropped 5 bases and J dropped 5 bases, with 12 bases sitting between them. CDR3 sequence reads: CASSRAWGETQYF. DNA of the CDR3: TGTGCCAGCAGCCGGGCGTGGGGGGAGACCCAGTACTTC.

In its sample, this clonotype was seen a few times. This chain links TRBV27 with TRBJ1-5; D is ambiguous. V lost 3 bases to trimming and J lost 4 bases, with 7 bases between them. The V gene's germline CDR1 is MNHEY and CDR2 SMNVEV (reference sequence). The CDR3 loop spans 13 amino acids. CDR3 nucleotides: TGTGCCAGCAGTTTGACACGTAATCAGCCCCAGCATTTT. Translated, it gives CASSLTRNQPQHF.

On this clonotype: The junction departs from the called germline gene at one end, perhaps through a read error. The chain employs TRBV12-3 or TRBV12-4 and TRBJ1-5, with unresolved D. This CDR3 has 13 residues. CDR3 loop: CASGLPGPQSQHF. CDR3 DNA sequence: TGTGCCAGCGGATTACCTGGGCCTCAGTCCCAGCATTTT.

The chain combines TRBV30 with TRBJ1-3; no definite D call. V was cut by 5 bases and J by 3 bases, with 2 bases left in between. CDR3 length equals 10 residues. The V gene's germline CDR1 is GTSNPN and CDR2 SVGIG (reference sequence). The CDR3, as DNA: TGTGCCTGGGGTGGAAACACCATATATTTT. Its translation: CAWGGNTIYF. The complete variable domain, with remaining parts taken from reference TRBV30 and TRBJ1-3, reads SQTIHQWPATLVQPVGSPLSLECTVEGTSNPNLYWYRQAAGRGLQLLFYSVGIGQISSEVPQNLSASRPQDRQFILSSKKLLLSDSGFYLCAWGGNTIYFGEGSWLTVV.